Here is one T cell receptor (beta chain) with its context. The sample comes from a study of blood T cell repertoires in COVID-19. The overall study: PBMCs, B-cell-depleted T cells, or T cells were the source of the cDNA or gDNA that made up the material.

Recruitment covered about two dozen US areas and drew participants whose ages spanned roughly 18 to 90 years. Self-reported history from a screening survey and questionnaire set each donor's cohort. Recovery meant two consecutive negative NP/OP PCR tests, professional clearance, or resolved symptoms. Germline values: CDR1 KGHDR, CDR2 SFDVKD. The CDR3 sequence is 15 residues long. The V and J ends lost 2 bases and 4 bases respectively, with 11 bases between them. Clones were sequenced by immunoSEQ multiplex PCR, and TCRdb holds only the in-frame ones, with some missing. The sample holds 430,000 or so clones, approximately 87% seen once.

Sequenced material: PBMCs or T cells enriched from blood (not recorded which). The chain couples TRBV24-1 to TRBJ2-1, with D possibly matching TRBD1 (6 bases). The origin of this receptor is a woman between 35 and 50 years old who had recovered from COVID-19. In DNA form, the CDR3 reads TGTGCCACCAGTGATTACGGCAGGGGTTACAATGAGCAGTTCTTC. The encoded protein is CATSDYGRGYNEQFF.